Below, one T cell receptor beta chain is given with its context. The sample comes from a study of control samples from healthy donors and cancer patients. The CDR3 covers 13 residues. Trimming cost V 4 bases and J 0 bases, with 5 bases left between them. Germline V gene data show CDR1 as SGHRS and CDR2 as YFSETQ. Assay: immunoSEQ multiplex PCR; the TCRdb copy retains only in-frame clones and omits some. The sample yields a few hundred thousand clones, approximately 92% seen once. The sequence was obtained from a man aged 40-50 years with head and neck cancer. The sequenced sample was PBMCs. This rearrangement joins TRBV5-1 to TRBJ1-3; D is perhaps TRBD1 (5 bases). The CDR3 nucleotides read TGCGCCAGCAGCGACAGCTCTGGAAACACCATATATTTT. As protein: CASSDSSGNTIYF.